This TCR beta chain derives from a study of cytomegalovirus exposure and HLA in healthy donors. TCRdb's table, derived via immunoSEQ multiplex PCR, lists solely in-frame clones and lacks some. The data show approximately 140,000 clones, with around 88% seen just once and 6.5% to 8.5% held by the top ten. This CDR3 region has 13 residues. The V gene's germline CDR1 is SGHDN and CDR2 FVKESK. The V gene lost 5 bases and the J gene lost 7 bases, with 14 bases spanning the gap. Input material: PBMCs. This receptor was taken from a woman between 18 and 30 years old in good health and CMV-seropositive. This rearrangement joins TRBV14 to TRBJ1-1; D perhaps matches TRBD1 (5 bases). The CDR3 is CASSARVGGEAFF. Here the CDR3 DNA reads TGTGCCAGCAGCGCCAGGGTCGGGGGTGAAGCTTTCTTT.